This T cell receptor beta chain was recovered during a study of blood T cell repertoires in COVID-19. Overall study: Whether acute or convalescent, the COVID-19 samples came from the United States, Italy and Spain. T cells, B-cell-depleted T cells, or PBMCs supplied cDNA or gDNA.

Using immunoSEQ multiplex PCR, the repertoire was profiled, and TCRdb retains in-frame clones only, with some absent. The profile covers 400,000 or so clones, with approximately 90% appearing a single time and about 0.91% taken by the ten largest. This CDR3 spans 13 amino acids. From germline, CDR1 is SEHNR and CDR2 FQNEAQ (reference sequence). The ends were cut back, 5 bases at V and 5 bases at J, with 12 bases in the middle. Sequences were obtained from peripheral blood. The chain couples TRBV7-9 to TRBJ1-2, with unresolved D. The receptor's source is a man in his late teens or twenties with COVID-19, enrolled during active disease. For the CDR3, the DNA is TGTGCCAGCAGCATCCAGACAAGTTATGGCTACACCTTC. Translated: CASSIQTSYGYTF. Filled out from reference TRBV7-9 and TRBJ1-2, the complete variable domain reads DTGVSQNPRHKITKRGQNVTFRCDPISEHNRLYWYRQTLGQGPEFLTYFQNEAQLEKSRLLSDRFSAERPKGSFSTLEIQRTEQGDSAMYLCASSIQTSYGYTFGSGTRLTVV.